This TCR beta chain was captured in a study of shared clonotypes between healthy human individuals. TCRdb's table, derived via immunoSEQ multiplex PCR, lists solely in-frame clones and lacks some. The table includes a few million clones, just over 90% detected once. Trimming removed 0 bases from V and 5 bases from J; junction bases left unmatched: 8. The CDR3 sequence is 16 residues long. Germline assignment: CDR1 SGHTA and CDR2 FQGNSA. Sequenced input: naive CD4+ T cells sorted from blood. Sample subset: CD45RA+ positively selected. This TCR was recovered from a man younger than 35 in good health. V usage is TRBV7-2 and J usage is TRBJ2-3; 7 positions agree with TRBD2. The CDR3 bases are TGTGCCAGCAGCTTAGCTTGGGCGGGAGCAGTAGATACGCAGTATTTT. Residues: CASSLAWAGAVDTQYF.